A single sample is the source of the 22 T cell receptor beta chains below, sequenced in a study of T cell responses to AZD1222 COVID-19 vaccine. Profiled with immunoSEQ multiplex PCR; TCRdb holds only in-frame clones, not every one. The sample has 90,000 to 130,000 clones, 70% to 90% seen once. Sequencing was performed on peripheral blood, taken 28 days after the second AZD1222 dose. The receptors come from an adult who received the AZD1222 COVID-19 vaccine.

The chain links TRBV19 to TRBJ1-6; D unresolved. The CDR3 has 12 amino acids. The ends were cut back, 6 bases at V and 0 bases at J, with 0 bases in the middle. Germline CDR1 and CDR2: LNHDA and SQIVND (reference sequence). The CDR3 loop is CASSSYNSPLHF. CDR3 nucleotide sequence: TGTGCCAGTAGCTCCTATAATTCACCCCTCCACTTT.

A word on this clone: Since no conserved phenylalanine or tryptophan closes the CDR3, a read error is the likely cause. No DNA is shown, since the ends of the CDR3 on it are uncertain; the CDR3 is the one TCRdb lists. The V and J genes are TRBV21-1 and TRBJ1-1; TRBD1, the table's D call, lacks a check against the DNA. TRBV21-1 is a documented pseudogene. Both ends counted, the CDR3 spans 8 residues. CDR3 region: CASGRQGV.

This clone occurred a few times. The V gene is TRBV7-9, the J gene TRBJ1-2, with 10 bases identical to TRBD1. V shed 3 bases, J shed 7 bases, and the junction held 5 bases outside the gene matches. The CDR3 runs to 14 residues. Germline loops: CDR1 SEHNR, CDR2 FQNEAQ (reference sequence). This chain's CDR3 is CASSLGQGSAGYTF. DNA of the CDR3: TGTGCCAGCAGCTTGGGACAGGGGTCCGCTGGCTACACCTTC.

The V call is TRBV27, the J call TRBJ1-5, with D perhaps TRBD1 (5 bases). In germline, CDR1 is MNHEY, CDR2 SMNVEV (reference sequence). The CDR3 consists of 13 residues. V was cut by 5 bases and J by 8 bases, with 13 bases left in between. CDR3 sequence: CASSPIPQEPQHF. As DNA, the CDR3 is TGTGCCAGCAGTCCCATCCCACAGGAGCCCCAGCATTTT.

This chain links TRBV19 with TRBJ1-5, with D unresolved. CDR3 length: 16 residues. Trimming pared 4 bases from V and 2 bases from J, leaving 15 bases between. The germline V gene encodes CDR1 LNHDA and CDR2 SQIVND (reference sequence). The CDR3 reads CASSRVILGGNQPQHF. CDR3 DNA: TGTGCCAGTAGTAGAGTAATTTTGGGTGGCAATCAGCCCCAGCATTTT.

J is TRBJ2-2 and V is TRBV27; maybe TRBD2 (5 bases). Germline values: CDR1 MNHEY, CDR2 SMNVEV (reference sequence). Trimming took off 7 bases at V and 5 bases at J, with 14 bases between the two ends. The CDR3 is 14 amino acids. In DNA form, the CDR3 reads TGTGCCAGCACCCACCCTGGCGGGACCGGGGAGCTGTTTTTT. It specifies CASTHPGGTGELFF.

This clone was found a few times. The rearrangement joins TRBV11-3 to TRBJ2-7; 7 positions match TRBD2. Germline V lookup: CDR1 SGHNT, CDR2 YENEEA. The V segment lost 0 bases and the J segment 2 bases; nucleotides outside the gene matches: 13. The CDR3 runs to 18 residues. CDR3 residues: CASSLERGGTKPTYEQYF. The CDR3 nucleotides read TGTGCCAGCAGCTTAGAGCGGGGAGGGACCAAACCAACCTACGAGCAGTACTTC.

The chain links TRBV3-1 (or the pseudogene TRBV3-2) to TRBJ2-7; D is uncertain. CDR1 and CDR2 from the germline V gene are LGHDT and YNNKEL (reference sequence). There are 13 residues in the CDR3. V was cut by 5 bases and J by 2 bases, with 10 bases left in between. The CDR3 nucleotides are TGTGCCAGCAGCACCGTCGGACCCTACGAGCAGTACTTC. Protein sequence: CASSTVGPYEQYF.

This sequence joins TRBV3-1 (or the pseudogene TRBV3-2) and TRBJ2-7, with a possible D match to TRBD2 (6 bases). V lost 4 bases and J lost 3, with 19 bases in between. Germline CDR1 and CDR2: LGHDT and YNNKEL (reference sequence). CDR3 length: 16 residues. DNA for the CDR3: TGTGCCAGCAGCCCATGGGTCCGGGACTCCCTCTACGAGCAGTACTTC. It specifies CASSPWVRDSLYEQYF.

The chain has TRBV3-1 (or the pseudogene TRBV3-2) and TRBJ2-1; 8 nucleotides line up with TRBD2. The trim removed 1 base at V and 3 bases at J, leaving 2 bases unmatched. CDR1 is LGHDT and CDR2 is YNNKEL in the germline V gene (reference sequence). CDR3 length: 15 amino acids. The CDR3 spells CASSQVAGLYNEQFF. CDR3 DNA: TGTGCCAGCAGCCAAGTAGCGGGGCTCTACAATGAGCAGTTCTTC.

The CDR3: CASSQEKKDRSFGKLFF. CDR3 nucleotides: TGTGCCAGCAGCCAAGAGAAGAAGGACAGGTCATTCGGAAAACTGTTTTTT. The genes are TRBV3-1 (or the pseudogene TRBV3-2) and TRBJ1-4; 7 bases match TRBD1. V lost 0 bases, J lost 10 bases, and 14 bases stayed unmatched. Germline-derived CDR1 and CDR2 are LGHDT and YNNKEL (reference sequence). The CDR3 is 17 residues long.

This rearrangement joins TRBV4-1 to TRBJ1-1, with D tentatively TRBD1 (5 bases). CDR1 is MGHRA and CDR2 is YSYEKL in the germline V gene. This CDR3 comprises 13 residues. The germline V and J ends were trimmed by 4 bases and 7 bases, with 13 bases remaining between them. Here the CDR3 reads CASSPRRGNEAFF. The CDR3 DNA sequence: TGCGCCAGCAGCCCCCGACGGGGGAATGAAGCTTTCTTT.

The V gene is TRBV30, the J gene TRBJ2-7; D possibly corresponds to TRBD1 (6 bases). The CDR3 extends over 17 amino acids. V lost 1 base, J lost 2 bases, and 21 bases lay in between. Looked up from germline, CDR1 is GTSNPN and CDR2 is SVGIG (reference sequence). Here the CDR3 reads CAWSDRVGPGLAYEQYF. CDR3 nucleotide sequence: TGTGCCTGGAGTGACAGGGTAGGGCCTGGTCTAGCCTACGAGCAGTACTTC.

The DNA of the CDR3 is TGTGCCAGCCGGGGGGTAGACGACTATGGCTACACCTTC. It yields the protein CASRGVDDYGYTF. The V call is TRBV13, the J call TRBJ1-2, with D perhaps matching TRBD1 (5 bases). Trimming removed 8 bases from V and 3 bases from J, with 13 bases in between. The CDR3 has 13 residues. In germline, CDR1 is PRHDT, CDR2 FYEKMQ (reference sequence).

V is TRBV18 and J is TRBJ2-1; D may be TRBD1 or TRBD2 (5 bases each). The germline CDR1 and CDR2 sequences are KGHSH and LQKENI. Trimming took off 5 bases at V and 4 bases at J, with 9 bases between the two ends. The CDR3 runs 13 residues. The CDR3 DNA is TGTGCCAGCTCATCCGGGGCTTACAATGAGCAGTTCTTC. This codes for CASSSGAYNEQFF.

The chain recombines TRBV14 with TRBJ2-7; D is unclear. Germline assignment: CDR1 SGHDN and CDR2 FVKESK. V lost 0 bases, J lost 5 bases, and 14 bases lay in between. The CDR3 runs to 15 residues. The CDR3 sequence: CASSQDSGRFNEQYF. The CDR3 bases are TGTGCCAGCAGCCAAGATTCCGGCAGGTTCAACGAGCAGTACTTC.

The chain combines TRBV12-3 or TRBV12-4 with TRBJ2-2; no reliable D call. CDR3 length: 12 residues. Deletions cut 2 bases from V and 5 bases from J, with 3 bases between. The CDR3, as DNA: TGTGCCAGCAGTTTACAGACCGGGGAGCTGTTTTTT. It codes for CASSLQTGELFF.

V gene TRBV29-1 combines with J gene TRBJ2-3; TRBD2 agrees at 14 bases. CDR3 length equals 16 residues. V lost 6 bases, J lost 4 bases, and 9 bases stayed unmatched. Germline assignment: CDR1 SQVTM and CDR2 ANQGSEA. The CDR3 nucleotides are TGCAGCGTGAACCCCGGGACTAGCGGGAGAGCAGATACGCAGTATTTT. It translates to CSVNPGTSGRADTQYF.

The J gene is TRBJ2-7, the V gene TRBV7-9; unclear D gene. The CDR3 is made up of 14 amino acids. CDR1 is SEHNR and CDR2 is FQNEAQ in the germline V gene (reference sequence). Trimming removed 0 bases from V and 3 bases from J, with 9 bases in between. The CDR3 loop reads CASSLARIGYEQYF. CDR3 coding DNA: TGTGCCAGCAGCTTAGCCCGGATCGGCTACGAGCAGTACTTC. The whole variable domain, remainder taken from reference TRBV7-9 and TRBJ2-7, is DTGVSQNPRHKITKRGQNVTFRCDPISEHNRLYWYRQTLGQGPEFLTYFQNEAQLEKSRLLSDRFSAERPKGSFSTLEIQRTEQGDSAMYLCASSLARIGYEQYFGPGTRLTVT.

The DNA of the CDR3 is TGCAGCGTTGTCTCGGCAGCCCCTTCCGACGAGCAGTACTTC. Translated: CSVVSAAPSDEQYF. The chain joins TRBV29-1 to TRBJ2-7; D call uncertain. Germline V lookup: CDR1 SQVTM, CDR2 ANQGSEA. V shed 4 bases and J shed 5 bases, with 18 bases lying between them. CDR3 length: 14 amino acids.

The chain joins TRBV5-1 to TRBJ1-1; no clear D gene. Germline V gene data show CDR1 as SGHRS and CDR2 as YFSETQ. The V gene lost 3 bases and the J gene lost 5 bases, with 20 bases spanning the gap. This CDR3 has 16 amino acids. The CDR3 region has the DNA TGCGCCAGCAGCTCTAATAGAATATGGGGAGGGACTGAAGCTTTCTTT. Encoded protein: CASSSNRIWGGTEAFF.

The chain employs TRBV18 and TRBJ1-2, with D perhaps TRBD1 (6 bases). Between the trimmed V and J ends, which lost 5 bases and 0 bases, there was a span of 13 bases. The germline gives CDR1 KGHSH, CDR2 LQKENI. This CDR3 has 15 residues. CDR3 protein: CASSIRTEPNYGYTF. The CDR3 DNA reads as TGTGCCAGCTCAATTAGGACAGAGCCTAACTATGGCTACACCTTC.